These T cell receptor beta chains were read from a single sample in a study of blood T cells in healthy people across ages. TCRdb recomputed calls from the 5' RACE reads with MiXCR, one row per CDR3 protein. The profile shows approximately 1.5 million distinct CDR3 sequences, roughly 30% of them singletons. Sample: blood. These receptors were obtained from a woman in her 30s in good health. Each CDR3 is given with its conserved first and last residue. The order of the fields is clone size, J gene, V gene, D gene, CDR3 protein, CDR3 DNA. The D gene is left open where the match is weak. For some rows the clone size is stated as once, few or many, or as a class when expanded; others skip it.

>.|TRBJ1-5|TRBV5-5|TRBD1
CASSQEQGAGQPQHF
TGTGCCAGCAGCCAAGAACAGGGGGCTGGGCAGCCCCAGCATTTT
>.|TRBJ2-3|TRBV4-1|.
CASSQDLSYPRTDTQYF
TGCGCCAGCAGCCAAGACCTATCTTATCCCAGGACAGATACGCAGTATTTT
>many|TRBJ2-2|TRBV29-1|TRBD1
CSVTGGAGTGELFF
TGCAGCGTTACAGGGGGCGCGGGCACCGGGGAGCTGTTTTTT
>few|TRBJ1-6|TRBV12-3/TRBV12-4|.
CASSRQIPTGNSPLHF
TGTGCCAGCAGCAGACAGATACCAACGGGTAATTCACCCCTCCACTTT
>.|TRBJ2-5|TRBV3-1|.
CASSQFRLGRGPQETQYF
TGTGCCAGCAGCCAATTTCGTTTGGGGCGGGGGCCTCAAGAGACCCAGTACTTC
>.|TRBJ2-2|TRBV27|TRBD1
CASRLGVAQGEPFF
TGTGCCAGCAGATTGGGGGTTGCCCAGGGGGAGCCGTTTTTT
>.|TRBJ2-1|TRBV20-1|.
CSAAGTGSYNEQFF
TGCAGTGCCGCGGGGACTGGCTCGTACAATGAGCAGTTCTTC
>many|TRBJ2-7|TRBV5-1|TRBD2
CASSPRGLAGVEQYF
TGCGCCAGCAGCCCCAGGGGACTAGCGGGAGTCGAGCAGTACTTC
>few|TRBJ2-7|TRBV20-1|TRBD2
CSAGLAEGGDEQYF
TGCAGTGCAGGGCTAGCGGAGGGAGGGGACGAGCAGTACTTC
>.|TRBJ1-1|TRBV20-1|.
CSAREIGGGGTEAFF
TGCAGTGCTAGAGAGATCGGAGGCGGCGGCACTGAAGCTTTCTTT
>few|TRBJ1-2|TRBV2|TRBD1
CASINQGGQQGYTF
TGTGCCAGCATCAACCAGGGGGGGCAACAGGGCTACACCTTC
>many|TRBJ2-7|TRBV27|.
CASTHLSFGVPSYEQYF
TGTGCCAGCACCCACCTCTCATTTGGGGTCCCCTCCTACGAGCAGTACTTC
>.|TRBJ1-2|TRBV4-1|.
CASSQESRGDGNTF
TGCGCCAGCAGCCAAGAATCCAGGGGCGATGGCAACACCTTC
>.|TRBJ1-1|TRBV20-1|TRBD1
CSHPGGGDSEAFF
TGCAGCCACCCAGGGGGAGGGGACAGTGAAGCTTTCTTT
>many|TRBJ2-1|TRBV11-1|.
CASSLASLLGQFF
TGTGCCAGCAGCTTAGCCAGTCTACTGGGGCAGTTCTTC
>few|TRBJ2-1|TRBV9|.
CASSVGGAVGYEQFF
TGTGCCAGCAGCGTAGGGGGGGCCGTAGGCTATGAGCAGTTCTTC
>few|TRBJ2-1|TRBV27|.
CASSSHAGSSYNEQFF
TGTGCCAGCAGTTCCCATGCGGGTAGCTCCTACAATGAGCAGTTCTTC
>.|TRBJ2-5|TRBV7-9|TRBD2
CACSLGLAGGPETQYF
TGTGCCTGCAGCTTAGGACTAGCGGGAGGGCCAGAGACCCAGTACTTC
>.|TRBJ2-1|TRBV4-1|TRBD2
CASSQVIRGGNEQFF
TGCGCCAGCAGCCAAGTTATACGGGGGGGTAATGAGCAGTTCTTC
>.|TRBJ2-5|TRBV7-9|TRBD2
CASSLVGGESQYF
TGTGCCAGCAGCTTAGTTGGGGGGGAGTCCCAGTACTTC
>.|TRBJ2-7|TRBV20-1|.
CSAQEGPYEQYF
TGCAGTGCCCAGGAGGGGCCCTACGAGCAGTACTTC
>few|TRBJ2-3|TRBV10-3|TRBD2
CAISGSGMGYSTDTQYF
TGTGCCATCAGTGGAAGCGGGATGGGTTATAGCACAGATACGCAGTATTTT
>.|TRBJ2-3|TRBV4-1|.
CASSQGLYTDTQYF
TGCGCCAGCAGCCAAGGTCTCTACACAGATACGCAGTATTTT
>.|TRBJ2-3|TRBV28|.
CAGRQASTDTQYF
TGTGCCGGGAGACAGGCTAGCACAGATACGCAGTATTTT
>.|TRBJ2-3|TRBV20-1|TRBD2
CSADLAGGTTDTQYF
TGCAGTGCTGACTTAGCGGGGGGGACCACAGATACGCAGTATTTT
>.|TRBJ2-3|TRBV27|.
CASSSQGGPTDTQYF
TGTGCCAGCAGTTCCCAGGGGGGTCCCACAGATACGCAGTATTTT
>few|TRBJ2-7|TRBV28|.
CASSFQRSLYEQYF
TGTGCCAGCAGTTTCCAGCGGTCCTTATACGAGCAGTACTTC
>.|TRBJ2-3|TRBV7-9|.
CASSQRGRVTDTQYF
TGTGCCAGCAGCCAAAGAGGGCGAGTCACAGATACGCAGTATTTT
>few|TRBJ1-2|TRBV9|.
CASSVATGQLYGYTF
TGTGCCAGCAGCGTAGCTACAGGGCAGCTCTATGGCTACACCTTC
>.|TRBJ2-1|TRBV24-1|.
CATSDRLEATYNEQFF
TGTGCCACCAGTGACCGACTAGAAGCAACTTACAATGAGCAGTTCTTC
>many|TRBJ2-3|TRBV10-3|.
CAISESGTGTRRKDTQYF
TGTGCCATCAGTGAGTCAGGGACAGGGACTAGACGGAAAGATACGCAGTATTTT
>.|TRBJ1-1|TRBV29-1|.
CSVEDPWTTSTEAFF
TGCAGCGTTGAAGATCCTTGGACAACGAGCACTGAAGCTTTCTTT
>.|TRBJ2-7|TRBV30|.
CALNGGGEQYF
TGTGCCTTGAATGGAGGGGGCGAGCAGTACTTC
>.|TRBJ1-1|TRBV6-1|.
CASRRLNTEAFF
TGTGCCAGCAGGCGCCTGAACACTGAAGCTTTCTTT
>.|TRBJ2-3|TRBV6-4|.
CAILHSQNTQYF
TGTGCCATACTTCATAGTCAGAATACGCAGTATTTT
>.|TRBJ2-2|TRBV27|.
CASSLSARGSGELFF
TGTGCCAGCAGTTTATCGGCCAGGGGATCCGGGGAGCTGTTTTTT
>.|TRBJ1-2|TRBV19|TRBD1
CASSPHRGIRPLDYGYTF
TGTGCCAGTAGTCCCCACAGGGGCATCCGGCCATTGGACTATGGCTACACCTTC
>few|TRBJ2-7|TRBV6-5|.
CASSYSSQGPEGTYEQYF
TGTGCCAGCAGTTACTCATCGCAGGGGCCGGAAGGAACCTACGAGCAGTACTTC
>.|TRBJ2-1|TRBV10-3|.
CAIQGLPNEQFF
TGTGCCATACAGGGCCTCCCCAATGAGCAGTTCTTC
>.|TRBJ2-2|TRBV5-1|.
CASSLIWEVNTGELFF
TGCGCCAGCAGCTTGATATGGGAAGTAAACACCGGGGAGCTGTTTTTT
>.|TRBJ2-7|TRBV28|.
CASSSQGPHSYEQYF
TGTGCCAGCAGTTCCCAGGGACCTCACTCCTACGAGCAGTACTTC
>.|TRBJ2-1|TRBV7-6|.
CASSLAGEYNERFF
TGTGCCAGCAGCTTAGCCGGGGAATACAATGAGCGGTTCTTC
>few|TRBJ2-1|TRBV24-1|TRBD2
CATSDAKAGVVNEQFF
TGTGCCACCAGTGACGCAAAGGCGGGGGTTGTAAATGAGCAGTTCTTC